This paragraph covers one T cell receptor beta chain sequence. Researchers built TCR beta cDNA using 5'RACE template switching with UMIs. TCRdb re-called the 5' RACE reads and gives one entry per CDR3 protein, without DNA. The sample totals roughly 160,000 distinct CDR3 sequences. This sample was taken from a study of T cells expressing NK-cell markers. Study context: Of eight sequenced donors, seven were HCMV-seropositive and one HCMV-seronegative.

The CDR3 has 16 residues. The chain carries TRBV12-3 or TRBV12-4 and TRBJ2-7; TCRdb picks TRBD2, but there is no DNA to check that call. This sequence was found in a man aged 18-69 years in good health. The sequenced sample consisted of blood T cells: a sorted CD56 or NKG2C T cell subset, CD4+ or CD8+ T cells, or bulk PBMC T cells (not recorded which). The CDR3 spells CASSYGLADFTYEQYF.